This T cell receptor beta chain derives from a study of PD-L1 blockade in urothelial cancer (dated by TCRdb to about 2017). For the study in its entirety: All patients started therapy in about 2014 and received atezolizumab 1,200 mg intravenously every 3 weeks. Blood samples were analyzed 3 weeks after the start of treatment (second dose) and 6 weeks after the start of treatment. Pretreatment tumor samples, along with matched peripheral blood collected serially before and after atezolizumab treatment, underwent TCR sequencing. Pretreatment blood TCR-seq was available for about 30 patients, at least one posttreatment blood collection was obtained for 25 or so patients, and tumor TCR-seq was available for 25 or so patients. An ECOG performance status of 0 or 1 was recorded for the patients, and 0 to 3 prior chemotherapy regimens had been received by the patients. Durable clinical benefit was defined as progression-free survival longer than 6 months, and TCR features were also tested against progression-free and overall survival. In the same patients, whole exome sequencing and RNA sequencing of pretreatment tumors were performed in addition to TCR sequencing. An exploratory multi-omic analysis was conducted of the somatic, immune and clinical correlates of response to PD-L1 blockade with atezolizumab in urothelial cancer. A median of about 150,000 T cells and some 84,000 unique TCRs was obtained from blood samples, and a median clonality of about 0.08 was observed. Twenty-five of 29 patients were identified as males with urothelial cancer of bladder origin, and a prior smoking history was reported by 18 of 29 patients. Roughly ten patients achieved durable clinical benefit and approximately 20 did not.

As encoded in the germline V gene (reference sequence), CDR1 is LNHDA while CDR2 is SQIVND. V loses 3 bases, J loses 3 bases, and the germline ends lie 14 bases apart. The CDR3 measures 15 amino acids from cysteine to phenylalanine. The DNA shown is the 45-base CDR3, in frame from base 1. Synthetic TCR analog templates were spiked into each PCR so that absolute template abundance could be estimated from read counts. The immunoSEQ assay used bias-controlled V and J gene primers to amplify TCRbeta CDR3 regions from genomic DNA. Rearranged TCRbeta segments were sequenced at approximately 20X coverage. The paper's processing steps were these. Sequencing errors were corrected by clustering and CDR3s were annotated against IMGT to assign V, D and J genes. Downstream analyses used only productive TCRbeta rearrangements and left out out-of-frame or stop-codon sequences. Clonality was calculated as one minus the Shannon entropy normalized by the log of the number of unique productive sequences. Clones differing between time points or between blood and tumor were identified using Fisher's exact test with Benjamini-Hochberg correction, with an adjusted p below 0.01 applied as the threshold. What TCRdb holds here is the immuneACCESS table cut down to in-frame rearrangements. Part of the clones is not present; checked against another copy, under half of the missing clones reflect an unresolved V gene, and the others are unexplained. V, J and clone size derive from that table, while D and trimming were established from the DNA sequence. This sample has 80,000 to 130,000 clones in its table, and about 90% of those were observed once. Of the sample, about 0.91% is held by the ten largest clones.

The cohort comprised 30 or so patients with locally advanced or metastatic urothelial carcinoma treated at Memorial Sloan Kettering on a trial protocol. Peripheral blood mononuclear cells were collected pretreatment and during treatment, with between 1 and 8 total time points obtained per patient. The Qiagen DNeasy Blood extraction kit was used to purify genomic DNA from total PBMCs and tumor samples. PBMCs were collected pretreatment and during treatment and were isolated and stored as previously described. Broad study findings and their caveats: Because the sample size was small (n of about 27) and many of the analyses were exploratory, the results are meant to be hypothesis-generating. Improved progression-free and overall survival was found to be associated with pretreatment peripheral blood TCR clonality below the median. Patients with durable benefit showed greater expansion of tumor-associated TCR clones in peripheral blood 3 weeks after starting treatment (n ≈ 20, p = 0.022).

With respect to this clone: Its specific antigen is unknown. Per-base quality was not reported, and no clone a single base away is much larger than it.

The TCR was taken from a woman of 80 years or more with urothelial cancer. The chain joins TRBV19 to TRBJ1-1; the D gene assignment is ambiguous. The starting material was PBMCs, obtained around atezolizumab (anti-PD-L1) treatment. CDR3 reads: CASSMGSRKYTEAFF. The DNA sequence is TGTGCCAGTAGTATGGGCTCCAGAAAGTACACTGAAGCTTTCTTT.